A single sample is the source of the 8 T cell receptor beta chains below, sequenced in a study of cytomegalovirus exposure and HLA in healthy donors. The PCR employed 60 Vbeta primers together with 13 Jbeta primers. Produced via immunoSEQ multiplex PCR; TCRdb's table is partial and in-frame only. The top ten hold 1.5% to 2% of the sample, which has about 140,000 clones, 70% to 85% seen once. Sequenced material: PBMCs. These receptor sequences come from a man in his forties in good health and CMV-seronegative.

Only one count was recorded for this clone. V usage is TRBV30 and J usage is TRBJ2-3; D may be TRBD1 (5 bases). The germline V gene encodes CDR1 GTSNPN and CDR2 SVGIG (reference sequence). This CDR3 has 15 residues. V lost 0 bases and J 4 bases, leaving 14 bases between the germline ends. Here the CDR3 reads CAWSVSSGHPDTQYF. The CDR3 DNA follows: TGTGCCTGGAGTGTGTCTTCTGGACATCCAGATACGCAGTATTTT.

The chain joins TRBV6-5 to TRBJ1-2; 9 nucleotides line up with TRBD1. Trimming removed 6 bases from V and 4 bases from J; junction bases left unmatched: 6. In germline, CDR1 is MNHEY, CDR2 SVGAGI. The CDR3 totals 14 residues. CDR3 sequence reads: CASSSGTGRYGYTF. The CDR3, as DNA: TGTGCCAGCAGCTCCGGGACAGGGCGCTATGGCTACACCTTC.

The chain combines TRBV6-6 with TRBJ1-2, with D unclear. Trimming stripped 6 bases from V and 6 bases from J, with 14 bases between. The germline V gene has CDR1 MNHNY and CDR2 SVGAGI (reference sequence). The CDR3 spans 13 residues. The CDR3 nucleotides are TGTGCCAGCAGCCCGAGGGAAACAGATGGCTACACCTTC. It translates to CASSPRETDGYTF.

J is TRBJ2-1 and V is TRBV12-5; TRBD2 aligns across 8 bases. Germline CDR1 and CDR2: LGHNT and FRNRAP. This CDR3 region has 14 residues. V was clipped by 4 bases and J by 7 bases; unmatched bases: 6. The CDR3 is CASGSTLAGNEQFF. CDR3 DNA sequence: TGTGCTAGTGGTTCCACCCTAGCGGGTAATGAGCAGTTCTTC. The variable domain in full, with the rest retrieved from reference TRBV12-5 and TRBJ2-1, is DARVTQTPRHKVTEMGQEVTMRCQPILGHNTVFWYRQTMMQGLELLAYFRNRAPLDDSGMPKDRFSAEMPDATLATLKIQPSEPRDSAVYFCASGSTLAGNEQFFGPGTRLTVL.

Here the CDR3 reads CASSLSASPYEQYF. In DNA, the CDR3 is TGTGCCAGCAGCTTGTCGGCTAGTCCCTACGAGCAGTACTTC. The V and J genes are TRBV11-2 and TRBJ2-7; no definite D call. With 3 bases removed from V and 2 bases from J, the gap between germline ends came to 11 bases. Germline CDR1 and CDR2: SGHAT and FQNNGV. This CDR3 is built from 14 residues.

The chain recombines TRBV10-1 with TRBJ2-5, with a weak D call TRBD1 (6 bases). Germline V lookup: CDR1 WNHNN, CDR2 SYGVQD (reference sequence). V was shortened by 3 bases and J by 7 bases, with 15 bases between the two germline ends. The CDR3 is made up of 14 amino acids. CDR3 nucleotide sequence: TGCGCCAGCAGTGAAGGGGGAACTCGAGGGACCCAGTACTTC. It translates to CASSEGGTRGTQYF.

The chain employs TRBV27 and TRBJ2-1; 9 bases line up with TRBD2. Germline V gene data show CDR1 as MNHEY and CDR2 as SMNVEV (reference sequence). The CDR3 extends over 16 amino acids. V lost 2 bases, J lost 3 bases, and 5 bases stayed unmatched. CDR3 region: CASSLLAGTLYNEQFF. CDR3 DNA sequence: TGTGCCAGCAGTTTACTAGCGGGGACACTCTACAATGAGCAGTTCTTC.

This chain joins TRBV10-3 and TRBJ2-7; 12 bases are a match to TRBD2. The CDR3 totals 16 residues. Per the germline V gene, CDR1 is ENHRY and CDR2 is SYGVKD. Germline trimming cut 5 bases from V and 5 bases from J; bases unmatched to any gene: 10. CDR3 residues: CAISYRLAGVGDEQYF. CDR3 sequence (DNA): TGTGCCATCAGTTACCGACTAGCGGGAGTGGGGGACGAGCAGTACTTC.